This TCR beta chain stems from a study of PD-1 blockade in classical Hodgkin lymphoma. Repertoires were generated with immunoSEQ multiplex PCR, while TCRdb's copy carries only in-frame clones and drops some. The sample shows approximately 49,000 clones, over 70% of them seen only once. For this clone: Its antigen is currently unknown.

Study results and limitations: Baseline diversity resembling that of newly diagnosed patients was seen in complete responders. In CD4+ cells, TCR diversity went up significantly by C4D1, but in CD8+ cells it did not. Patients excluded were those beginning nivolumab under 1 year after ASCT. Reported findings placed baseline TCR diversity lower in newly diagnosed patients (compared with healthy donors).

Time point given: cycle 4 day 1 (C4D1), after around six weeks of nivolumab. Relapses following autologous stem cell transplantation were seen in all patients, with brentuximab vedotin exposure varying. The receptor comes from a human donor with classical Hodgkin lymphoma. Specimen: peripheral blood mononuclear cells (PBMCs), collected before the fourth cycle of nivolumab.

The CDR3 loop reads CASSEAVSNEKLFF. CDR3 in DNA: TGTGCCAGCAGTGAAGCGGTCAGTAATGAAAAACTGTTTTTT. V gene TRBV6-1 combines with J gene TRBJ1-4; no clear D gene. Looked up from germline, CDR1 is MNHNS and CDR2 is SASEGT. CDR3 size: 14 residues. The V gene lost 0 bases and the J gene lost 4 bases, with 6 bases spanning the gap.